The entry that follows covers one TCR beta chain sequence. Per the original methods: Amplifying reference gene primers gave estimates of nucleated cell counts. The table came from immunoSEQ multiplex PCR; TCRdb's copy has only in-frame clones and leaves some out. V, J and clone size are those of that table, while D and trimming were read from the DNA. Here the sample spans about 14,000 clones, around nine tenths being singletons. These data come from a study of blood T cell repertoires in COVID-19. Study context: COVID-19 samples from acute and convalescent phases originated in the United States, Italy and Spain. Nucleic acid was either cDNA or gDNA, and it came from T cells, B-cell-depleted T cells, or PBMCs.

CDR3 length equals 13 residues. Trimming pared 7 bases from V and 4 bases from J, leaving 11 bases between. This chain uses TRBV12-3 or TRBV12-4 with TRBJ1-5; no clear D. This receptor was identified in a human donor with active COVID-19. The donor label of this sample is uncertain. The sample taken for sequencing was peripheral blood. The CDR3: CASTNRGNQPQHF. The CDR3 DNA follows: TGTGCCAGCACCAACAGAGGGAATCAGCCCCAGCATTTT.